This TCR beta chain was sequenced during a study of post-analysis software for immune sequencing data (dated by TCRdb to 2014 to 2015). Context from the whole study: Disease courses on record covered relapsing-remitting, secondary progressive and progressive-relapsing multiple sclerosis, though some patients had no subtype annotation. A subset of samples was prepared in parallel using single-end sample barcoding, then pooled and co-amplified after Illumina adapter ligation. The patient repertoires were compared against more than 10 previously published healthy control repertoires obtained from donors aged roughly 6 to 25 years.

Receptor amplification or capture employed PCR. Sequencing was carried out with an Illumina HiSeq 2500. To reduce PCR and sequencing biases, unique molecular identifiers were incorporated into the TCR beta cDNA libraries. Every 1 to 10 million input T cells yielded approximately 500,000 cDNA molecules, meaning each molecule approximated one T cell. Patient libraries were prepared and sequenced with the same protocol used for the earlier healthy control dataset. Within a given batch, samples were prepared together, multiplexed and sequenced on the same HiSeq lane. In the original analysis: Raw barcoded reads were processed with MIGEC, discarding single-read molecular identifier groups before consensus assembly and CDR3 extraction. VDJtools was used for post-analysis of the clonotype tables, and diversity was normalized by down-sampling every dataset to the size of the smallest sample. In repertoire overlap clustering, CDR3 amino acid sequences, but not nucleotide sequences, were matched to correct batch-related cross-sample contamination. The raw public reads went through TCRdb reprocessing: fastp at Q25, MiXCR clone calling, in-frame beta chains kept. Rows with one shared CDR3 protein collapse into an entry with the most common genes and DNA. The V and J calls and clone size come from TCRdb's table, not from the authors' own analysis. The sample table lists about 770,000 distinct CDR3 sequences, 46% of them with a count of one. 4% to 5% of the sample rests with the top ten.

To demonstrate the VDJtools post-analysis software, the study profiled TCR beta repertoires from the peripheral blood of 13 young patients with multiple sclerosis. The patients with multiple sclerosis were children and adolescents between about 6 and 17 years of age. Comment on this clonotype: Its antigen target is currently unknown. No much larger clonotype is one base removed from it; base qualities were not supplied.

The study at large found these results: When samples were clustered directly using the F measure, samples prepared in the same batch co-clustered strongly, which prompted a batch-effect correction. Patients showed significantly higher frequencies than controls for five TRBV segments, among them TRBV5-6, TRBV5-1 and TRBV20-1. The multiple sclerosis patient group was slightly younger than the control group. Compared with controls, multiple sclerosis patients had significantly lower normalized Chao1 diversity, a finding suggesting substantial peripheral T-cell clonal expansion.

The CDR3 has 14 amino acids, counting the end cysteine and phenylalanine. The read is trimmed to its CDR3 DNA, 42 bases read in frame from base 1. Via the germline V gene (reference sequence), CDR1 is SEHNR and CDR2 FQNEAQ. Trimming at the junction amounts to 5 bases on V and 0 bases on J, and the germline ends lie 5 bases apart. The receptor chain draws on TRBV7-9 and TRBJ2-6, with no confident D gene call. The clonotype originates from a girl aged 5 to 17 with multiple sclerosis. Sequences were obtained from blood. The CDR3 sequence is CASSPNSGANVLTF. The nucleotides are TGTGCCAGCAGCCCCAACTCTGGGGCCAACGTCCTGACTTTC.